This is a list of T cell receptor beta chains from one sample in a study of cytomegalovirus exposure and HLA in healthy donors. The repertoire was sequenced with immunoSEQ multiplex PCR; TCRdb's copy has only in-frame clones and lacks some. The repertoire holds some 180,000 clones, with 70% to 80% as singletons. Material for sequencing was PBMCs. Every receptor here comes from a man between 18 and 35 years old in good health and CMV-seronegative. The CDR3 runs from the conserved cysteine through the conserved F or W. Each record gives: D gene, clone size, J gene, V gene, CDR3 protein, CDR3 DNA. D genes are given only for firm matches. Size tells how often a clone was seen (once, few, many) or the class of an expanded clone, and some rows leave it out.

d_call: NA
clone_size: NA
j_call: TRBJ2-1
v_call: TRBV13
cdr3_aa: CASRRFDNEQFF
cdr3_nt: TGTGCCAGCAGACGGTTCGACAATGAGCAGTTCTTC

d_call: TRBD2
clone_size: once
j_call: TRBJ2-3
v_call: TRBV15
cdr3_aa: CATSSPLAGVDTQYF
cdr3_nt: TGTGCCACCAGCAGTCCACTAGCGGGGGTAGATACGCAGTATTTT

d_call: TRBD1
clone_size: NA
j_call: TRBJ1-1
v_call: TRBV30
cdr3_aa: CAWSRTGWNTEAFF
cdr3_nt: TGTGCCTGGAGCAGGACAGGCTGGAACACCGAAGCTTTCTTT

d_call: TRBD1
clone_size: few
j_call: TRBJ2-1
v_call: TRBV6-5
cdr3_aa: CASSRQGGRQFF
cdr3_nt: TGTGCCAGCAGCCGCCAAGGGGGCCGCCAGTTCTTC

d_call: TRBD2
clone_size: NA
j_call: TRBJ2-3
v_call: TRBV9
cdr3_aa: CASSVAPSSGLSTDTQYF
cdr3_nt: TGTGCCAGCAGCGTAGCTCCGTCTAGCGGATTGAGCACAGATACGCAGTATTTT

d_call: NA
clone_size: NA
j_call: TRBJ2-3
v_call: TRBV21-1
cdr3_aa: CASSSRTGEDTQYF
cdr3_nt: TGTGCCAGCAGCAGTAGGACAGGCGAAGATACGCAGTATTTT

d_call: NA
clone_size: NA
j_call: TRBJ1-1
v_call: TRBV30
cdr3_aa: CAWSVLLGAHTEAFF
cdr3_nt: TGTGCCTGGAGTGTACTATTGGGGGCACACACTGAAGCTTTCTTT

d_call: NA
clone_size: NA
j_call: TRBJ2-7
v_call: TRBV28
cdr3_aa: CASSLSATGEQYF
cdr3_nt: TGTGCCAGCAGTTTATCGGCTACAGGCGAGCAGTACTTC

d_call: NA
clone_size: NA
j_call: TRBJ2-7
v_call: TRBV7-9
cdr3_aa: CASREDRYEQYF
cdr3_nt: TGTGCCAGCAGAGAGGACAGATACGAGCAGTACTTC

d_call: NA
clone_size: NA
j_call: TRBJ1-5
v_call: TRBV29-1
cdr3_aa: CSVSGNSNQPQHF
cdr3_nt: TGCAGCGTTTCGGGGAATAGCAATCAGCCCCAGCATTTT

d_call: NA
clone_size: NA
j_call: TRBJ2-7
v_call: TRBV18
cdr3_aa: CASSPPPGSYEQYF
cdr3_nt: TGTGCCAGCTCACCACCGCCCGGCTCCTACGAGCAGTACTTC

d_call: TRBD1
clone_size: NA
j_call: TRBJ1-2
v_call: TRBV19
cdr3_aa: CASTKTGTNYGYTF
cdr3_nt: TGTGCCAGTACCAAGACAGGGACTAACTATGGCTACACCTTC

d_call: TRBD2
clone_size: NA
j_call: TRBJ2-7
v_call: TRBV4-3
cdr3_aa: CASSPLSPLAGSFAQYF
cdr3_nt: TGCGCCAGCAGCCCGCTATCCCCTCTAGCGGGGAGTTTCGCGCAGTACTTC

d_call: NA
clone_size: NA
j_call: TRBJ1-4
v_call: TRBV6-1
cdr3_aa: CASTRAHNEKLFF
cdr3_nt: TGTGCCAGCACCAGGGCCCATAATGAAAAACTGTTTTTT

d_call: TRBD2
clone_size: NA
j_call: TRBJ2-1
v_call: TRBV7-3
cdr3_aa: CASSYLAGGYNEQFF
cdr3_nt: TGTGCCAGCAGCTACCTAGCGGGTGGATACAATGAGCAGTTCTTC

d_call: NA
clone_size: once
j_call: TRBJ2-1
v_call: TRBV7-2
cdr3_aa: CASSLRIRLGRYRNEQFF
cdr3_nt: TGTGCCAGCAGCTTGCGGATTAGGTTGGGGAGGTATCGGAATGAGCAGTTCTTC

d_call: TRBD2
clone_size: NA
j_call: TRBJ2-3
v_call: TRBV11-2
cdr3_aa: CASSPGGASASTDTQYF
cdr3_nt: TGTGCCAGCAGCCCGGGGGGAGCTAGCGCTAGCACAGATACGCAGTATTTT